The T cell receptor (beta chain) described here comes from a study of CD8+CD57+ T cells in acquired aplastic anemia. For CDR3 and TCR beta VDJ profiling, genomic DNA was the template used. TCRdb re-called the reads with MiXCR, one entry per CDR3 protein. This sample yields some 180,000 distinct CDR3 sequences, of which about 47% are seen a single time; about 2.9% belongs to the top ten. Trimming removed 11 bases at V and 9 bases at J, with 18 bases between. This CDR3 contains 12 residues. Germline V gene sequence: CDR1 KGHDR, CDR2 SFDVKD. The clonotype was recovered from a human donor in good health. Sequencing was carried out using sorted CD4+, CD8+, or CD8+CD57+ T cells (not recorded which) from PBMCs. The rearrangement links TRBV24-1 to TRBJ1-1; D is unclear. The CDR3 region has the DNA TGTGCCAGCATCAACGACGGAAGGAAAGCTTTCTTT. It is translated as CASINDGRKAFF.